These 26 T cell receptor beta chains were sequenced from one sample in a study of OX40 agonist ivuxolimab in advanced cancers. The protocol was immunoSEQ multiplex PCR, while the TCRdb copy is restricted to in-frame clones and leaves out a portion. Of 80,000 or so clones in the sample, roughly 91% were seen once. The material was CD4+ or CD8+ T cells sorted from blood, obtained in a trial of the OX40 agonist ivuxolimab. The receptors derive from an adult with an advanced solid tumor such as melanoma, head and neck, liver or kidney cancer.

The rearrangement uses TRBV5-3 and TRBJ2-5; the D gene could be TRBD1 or TRBD2 (5 bases each). TRBV5-3 is an ORF, with its function uncertain. This CDR3 has 14 residues. V shed 2 bases and J shed 7 bases, with 15 bases lying between them. The CDR3 here is CARSFSREGLTQYF. Here the CDR3 DNA reads TGTGCCAGAAGCTTTAGTCGTGAGGGGTTGACCCAGTACTTC.

CDR3 region: CASVFVAGDTEAFF. DNA for the CDR3: TGTGCCAGCGTATTCGTCGCGGGAGACACTGAAGCTTTCTTT. This chain joins TRBV28 and TRBJ1-1, with unresolved D. The CDR3 sequence is 14 residues long. The germline V gene encodes CDR1 MDHEN and CDR2 SYDVKM. V gave up 8 bases and J gave up 3 bases, with 16 bases separating them. Full variable domain (missing parts from reference TRBV28 and TRBJ1-1): DVKVTQSSRYLVKRTGEKVFLECVQDMDHENMFWYRQDPGLGLRLIYFSYDVKMKEKGDIPEGYSVSREKKERFSLILESASTNQTSMYLCASVFVAGDTEAFFGQGTRLTVV.

In this sample, this clone turned up once. The genes are TRBV4-2 and TRBJ2-7, with TRBD2 identical over 7 bases. Germline-derived CDR1 and CDR2 are LGHNA and YNFKEQ. J lost 2 bases, V lost 0 bases, and 7 bases had no gene match. This CDR3 has 16 amino acids. CDR3 loop: CASSQDMSGAAYEQYF. CDR3 in DNA: TGTGCCAGCAGCCAAGATATGAGCGGGGCCGCCTACGAGCAGTACTTC.

This chain uses TRBV6-6 with TRBJ1-4; D is unresolved. The CDR3 runs 15 residues. V gave up 4 bases and J gave up 4 bases, with 13 bases separating them. The germline gives CDR1 MNHNY, CDR2 SVGAGI (reference sequence). This chain's CDR3 is CASSFYGHNNEKLFF. The CDR3 DNA follows: TGTGCCAGCAGTTTCTATGGCCACAATAATGAAAAACTGTTTTTT.

The chain links TRBV6-5 to TRBJ2-1; the D gene is possibly TRBD2 (6 bases). The CDR3 sequence is 15 residues long. Germline CDR1 reads MNHEY; CDR2 reads SVGAGI. Trimming removed 4 bases from V and 2 bases from J, with 12 bases in between. CDR3 residues: CASSFTGAAYNEQFF. The CDR3 nucleotides read TGTGCCAGCAGTTTCACGGGAGCCGCCTACAATGAGCAGTTCTTC.

V usage is TRBV28 and J usage is TRBJ2-7; the D gene is possibly TRBD1 (6 bases). CDR3 size: 15 residues. CDR1 and CDR2 from the germline V gene are MDHEN and SYDVKM. Trimming removed 6 bases from V and 8 bases from J, with 23 bases in between. DNA for the CDR3: TGTGCCAGCAGCCAGGATTCGACAGGCGGCGGTCAGCAGTACTTC. It specifies CASSQDSTGGGQQYF.

The CDR3 is CASSQRTGVDYGYTF. The CDR3 nucleotides are TGTGCCAGCAGTCAGCGGACAGGGGTGGACTATGGCTACACCTTC. The chain carries TRBV6-5 and TRBJ1-2; TRBD1 agrees at 9 bases. V shed 5 bases and J 3 bases; nucleotides not matched to a gene: 7. Germline loops: CDR1 MNHEY, CDR2 SVGAGI. This CDR3 region has 15 residues.

The V call is TRBV28, the J call TRBJ1-1; 8 nucleotides agree with TRBD1. CDR3 length equals 15 residues. The germline V gene encodes CDR1 MDHEN and CDR2 SYDVKM. V was pared by 1 base and J by 5 bases, with 6 bases of the junction left unmatched. The CDR3, as DNA: TGTGCCAGCAGTTTATCAGGCAGGGGGCGGACTGAAGCTTTCTTT. Encoded protein: CASSLSGRGRTEAFF. The whole variable domain, remainder taken from reference TRBV28 and TRBJ1-1, is DVKVTQSSRYLVKRTGEKVFLECVQDMDHENMFWYRQDPGLGLRLIYFSYDVKMKEKGDIPEGYSVSREKKERFSLILESASTNQTSMYLCASSLSGRGRTEAFFGQGTRLTVV.

The chain has TRBV7-9 and TRBJ2-1, with D unclear. V lost 2 bases and J 3 bases, leaving 8 bases between the germline ends. This CDR3 has 14 residues. CDR1 and CDR2 (germline): SEHNR, FQNEAQ (reference sequence). CDR3 in DNA: TGTGCCAGCAGCTTAATCCTAGACTACAATGAGCAGTTCTTC. It yields the protein CASSLILDYNEQFF.

This sequence joins TRBV5-1 and TRBJ2-7; no clear D gene. Germline CDR1 reads SGHRS; CDR2 reads YFSETQ. V shed 4 bases and J shed 0 bases, with 11 bases lying between them. This CDR3 is built from 14 residues. Written as DNA, the CDR3 is TGCGCCAGCAGCGAAAGGGATTCCTCCTACGAGCAGTACTTC. This gives the protein CASSERDSSYEQYF.

The chain carries TRBV30 and TRBJ1-4; D is uncertain. Trimming cost V 5 bases and J 5 bases, with 15 bases left between them. This CDR3 contains 14 residues. Per germline, CDR1 GTSNPN and CDR2 SVGIG (reference sequence). CDR3 in amino acids: CAWFSDKGNEKLFF. The CDR3 nucleotides are TGTGCCTGGTTCTCCGACAAAGGCAATGAAAAACTGTTTTTT.

The rearrangement uses TRBV5-6 and TRBJ2-7; 7 bases line up with TRBD2. The CDR3 covers 13 residues. Trimming at V came to 4 bases and at J to 12 bases, leaving 13 bases not matched to a gene. The germline CDR1 and CDR2 sequences are SGHDT and YYEEEE. CDR3 coding DNA: TGTGCCAGCAGCGGAACTATGGGAGGGGTTCGGTACTTC. Its protein is CASSGTMGGVRYF.

J is TRBJ1-6 and V is TRBV19; D perhaps matches TRBD1 (6 bases). Trimming left V 7 bases short and J 5 bases short, with 15 bases between. The CDR3 loop spans 15 amino acids. Germline V gives CDR1 LNHDA, CDR2 SQIVND (reference sequence). Written as DNA, the CDR3 is TGTGCCAGTATCGCGGGGGGGGCTGATAATTCACCCCTCCACTTT. Translated: CASIAGGADNSPLHF.

The rearrangement links TRBV2 to TRBJ2-3; 9 nucleotides match TRBD1. Germline values: CDR1 SNHLY, CDR2 FYNNEI. This CDR3 spans 18 amino acids. The J segment lost 0 bases and the V segment lost 5 bases, leaving 12 bases of the junction unmatched. CDR3 in DNA: TGTGCCAGCAGTTGGGGACAGGGTGTGAGTTCTAGCACAGATACGCAGTATTTT. Translated, it gives CASSWGQGVSSSTDTQYF.

This clone was recorded only once. This chain links TRBV19 with TRBJ2-1, with D tentatively TRBD2 (6 bases). Looked up from germline, CDR1 is LNHDA and CDR2 is SQIVND (reference sequence). V was shortened by 4 bases and J by 12 bases, with 13 bases between the two germline ends. The CDR3 is made up of 12 amino acids. CDR3 bases: TGTGCCAGTAGTACCCCCGGGGGTGCGCAGTTCTTC. It encodes CASSTPGGAQFF. The variable domain in full, with the rest retrieved from reference TRBV19 and TRBJ2-1, is DGGITQSPKYLFRKEGQNVTLSCEQNLNHDAMYWYRQDPGQGLRLIYYSQIVNDFQKGDIAEGYSVSREKKESFPLTVTSAQKNPTAFYLCASSTPGGAQFFGPGTRLTVL.

DNA for the CDR3: TGTGCCAGCAGCTTTGTGCAGGGGGCGATAAACTATGGCTACACCTTC. Amino acid sequence: CASSFVQGAINYGYTF. The chain joins TRBV5-6 to TRBJ1-2; the match to TRBD1 covers 8 bases. V shed 2 bases, J shed 2 bases, and the junction held 8 bases outside the gene matches. CDR1 and CDR2 from the germline V gene are SGHDT and YYEEEE. The CDR3 contains 16 residues.

The chain carries TRBV5-1 and TRBJ2-1, with no clear D. V was pared by 4 bases and J by 4 bases, with 15 bases between. The germline V gene has CDR1 SGHRS and CDR2 YFSETQ. The CDR3 loop spans 15 amino acids. The CDR3 sequence: CASSLAVIGYNEQFF. CDR3 coding DNA: TGCGCCAGCAGCCTGGCGGTGATTGGATACAATGAGCAGTTCTTC.

This clone showed up just once. The chain employs TRBV28 and TRBJ2-2; TRBD2 might be the D (6 bases). The CDR3 length is 14 residues. Germline CDR1 reads MDHEN; CDR2 reads SYDVKM. V was shortened by 7 bases and J by 0 bases, with 9 bases between the two germline ends. DNA of the CDR3: TGTGCCAGCACAGGACTAACGAACACCGGGGAGCTGTTTTTT. It is translated as CASTGLTNTGELFF.

The chain joins TRBV29-1 to TRBJ1-2; the D gene is possibly TRBD1 (5 bases). Germline CDR1 SQVTM, CDR2 ANQGSEA. The CDR3 extends over 12 amino acids. V lost 4 bases and J 4 bases, leaving 10 bases between the germline ends. The CDR3 is CSVVSGTYGYTF. CDR3 in DNA: TGCAGCGTTGTATCGGGGACCTATGGCTACACCTTC.

The sample holds a few counts of this clone. V is TRBV19 and J is TRBJ2-3, with D maybe TRBD2 (5 bases). In germline, CDR1 is LNHDA, CDR2 SQIVND (reference sequence). Trimming stripped 4 bases from V and 4 bases from J, with 18 bases between. The CDR3 is 16 amino acids. CDR3 bases: TGTGCCAGTAGTACCCTACTAGTGGTGGTGGCAGATACGCAGTATTTT. This translates into CASSTLLVVVADTQYF.

The CDR3 region has the DNA TGTGCCAGCAGCCTCACTGGACAGGCCCTGGGGGGTAATGAAAAACTGTTTTTT. As protein: CASSLTGQALGGNEKLFF. This chain links TRBV4-2 with TRBJ1-4; 7 bases are a match to TRBD1. The CDR3 is 18 residues long. The germline V gene encodes CDR1 LGHNA and CDR2 YNFKEQ. The J segment lost 4 bases and the V segment lost 4 bases, leaving 15 bases of the junction unmatched.

This chain joins TRBV28 and TRBJ1-5, with 7 positions matching TRBD1. Germline V gene sequence: CDR1 MDHEN, CDR2 SYDVKM. This CDR3 is 12 amino acids long. The V segment lost 10 bases and the J segment 5 bases; nucleotides outside the gene matches: 5. The CDR3: CATWDRDQPQHF. The DNA of the CDR3 is TGTGCCACCTGGGACAGAGATCAGCCCCAGCATTTT.

This sequence joins TRBV14 and TRBJ2-2; D is uncertain. With 0 bases removed from V and 9 bases from J, the gap between germline ends came to 11 bases. Germline V lookup: CDR1 SGHDN, CDR2 FVKESK. The CDR3 totals 14 residues. The CDR3 reads CASSQDSVYRELFF. The CDR3 bases are TGTGCCAGCAGCCAAGATTCCGTCTATCGGGAGCTGTTTTTT.

J is TRBJ1-5 and V is TRBV18, with TRBD1 matching 10 bases. The CDR3 runs 16 residues. Germline CDR1 and CDR2: KGHSH and LQKENI. J was trimmed by 7 bases and V by 3 bases; bases with no gene match: 9. As DNA, the CDR3 is TGTGCCAGCTCACCGGCCGGGACAGGGGTACAGCAGCCCCAGCATTTT. The encoded protein is CASSPAGTGVQQPQHF.

This clone came up once. This chain links TRBV7-3 with TRBJ2-2; 12 bases fit TRBD2. The trim removed 5 bases at V and 0 bases at J, leaving 7 bases unmatched. CDR1 is SGHTA, CDR2 FQGTGA, per germline. CDR3 length: 18 residues. Here the CDR3 reads CASSHGLAGYANTGELFF. For the CDR3, the DNA is TGTGCCAGCAGCCACGGACTAGCGGGATACGCGAACACCGGGGAGCTGTTTTTT.

The chain carries TRBV5-6 and TRBJ2-1, with 11 bases fitting TRBD2. Germline lookup yields CDR1 SGHDT and CDR2 YYEEEE. This CDR3 has 14 amino acids. Trimming took 4 bases from V and 7 from J; bases not matched to a gene: 4. CDR3 in amino acids: CASSNRLAGNEQFF. The CDR3 DNA follows: TGTGCCAGCAGCAACCGACTAGCGGGGAATGAGCAGTTCTTC. The variable domain in full, completed from reference TRBV5-6 and TRBJ2-1, reads DAGVTQSPTHLIKTRGQQVTLRCSPKSGHDTVSWYQQALGQGPQFIFQYYEEEERQRGNFPDRFSGHQFPNYSSELNVNALLLGDSALYLCASSNRLAGNEQFFGPGTRLTVL.